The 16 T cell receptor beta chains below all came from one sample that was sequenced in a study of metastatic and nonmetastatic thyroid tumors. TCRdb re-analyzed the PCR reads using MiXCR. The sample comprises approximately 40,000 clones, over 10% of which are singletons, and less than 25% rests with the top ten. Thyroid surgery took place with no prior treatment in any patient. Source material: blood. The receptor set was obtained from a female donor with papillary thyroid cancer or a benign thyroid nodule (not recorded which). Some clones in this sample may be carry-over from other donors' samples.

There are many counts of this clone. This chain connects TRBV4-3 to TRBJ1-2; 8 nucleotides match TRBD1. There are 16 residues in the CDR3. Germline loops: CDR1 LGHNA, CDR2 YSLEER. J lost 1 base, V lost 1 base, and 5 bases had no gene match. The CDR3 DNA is TGCGCCAGCAGCCAAGGGTGGACAGGGAATAACTATGGCTACACCTTC. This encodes CASSQGWTGNNYGYTF.

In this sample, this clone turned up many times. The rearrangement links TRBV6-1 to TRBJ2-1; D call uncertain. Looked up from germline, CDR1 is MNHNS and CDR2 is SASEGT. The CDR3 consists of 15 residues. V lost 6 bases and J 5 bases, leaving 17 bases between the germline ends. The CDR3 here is CASSRESSEHNEQFF. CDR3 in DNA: TGTGCCAGCAGCCGAGAGTCGTCAGAGCACAATGAGCAGTTCTTC.

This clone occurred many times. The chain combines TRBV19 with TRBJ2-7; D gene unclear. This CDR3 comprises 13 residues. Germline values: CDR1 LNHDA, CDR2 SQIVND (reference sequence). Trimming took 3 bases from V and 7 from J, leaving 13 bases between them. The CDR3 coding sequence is TGTGCCAGTAGTATGACTGTCGCTGGGGAGCAGTACTTC. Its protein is CASSMTVAGEQYF.

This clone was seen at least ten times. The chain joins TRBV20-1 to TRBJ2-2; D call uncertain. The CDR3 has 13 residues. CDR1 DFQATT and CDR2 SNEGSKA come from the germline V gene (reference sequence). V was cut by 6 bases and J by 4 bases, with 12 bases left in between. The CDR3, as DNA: TGCAGTGCATGGCTTAGCAGCACCGGGGAGCTGTTTTTT. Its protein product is CSAWLSSTGELFF.

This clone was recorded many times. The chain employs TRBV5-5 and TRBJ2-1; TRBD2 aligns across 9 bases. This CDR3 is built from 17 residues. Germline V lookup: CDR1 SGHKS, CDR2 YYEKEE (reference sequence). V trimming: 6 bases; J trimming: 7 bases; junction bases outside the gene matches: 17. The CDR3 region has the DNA TGTGCCAGCATAATGGCGGGAGGGCCAAGTCTCGGGAATGAGCAGTTCTTC. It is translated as CASIMAGGPSLGNEQFF.

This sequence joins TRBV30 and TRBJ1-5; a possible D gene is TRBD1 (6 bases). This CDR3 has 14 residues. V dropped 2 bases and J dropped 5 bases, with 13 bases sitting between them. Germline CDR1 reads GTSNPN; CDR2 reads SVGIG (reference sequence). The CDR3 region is CAWSPDRNDQPQHF. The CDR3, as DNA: TGTGCCTGGAGTCCCGACAGGAACGATCAGCCCCAGCATTTT.

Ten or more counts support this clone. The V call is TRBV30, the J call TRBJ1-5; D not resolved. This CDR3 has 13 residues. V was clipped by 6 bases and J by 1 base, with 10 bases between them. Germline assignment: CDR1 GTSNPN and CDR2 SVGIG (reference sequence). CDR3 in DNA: TGTGCCTGTTCACAGATAAGCAATCAGCCCCAGCATTTT. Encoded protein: CACSQISNQPQHF.

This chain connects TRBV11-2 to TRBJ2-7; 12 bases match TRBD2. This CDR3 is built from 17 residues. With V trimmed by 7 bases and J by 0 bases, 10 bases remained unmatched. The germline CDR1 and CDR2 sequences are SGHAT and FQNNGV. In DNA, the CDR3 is TGTGCCAGCACCCTACTAGCGGGAGGACGGAACTCCTACGAGCAGTACTTC. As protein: CASTLLAGGRNSYEQYF. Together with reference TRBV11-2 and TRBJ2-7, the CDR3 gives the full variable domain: EAGVAQSPRYKIIEKRQSVAFWCNPISGHATLYWYQQILGQGPKLLIQFQNNGVVDDSQLPKDRFSAERLKGVDSTLKIQPAKLEDSAVYLCASTLLAGGRNSYEQYFGPGTRLTVT.

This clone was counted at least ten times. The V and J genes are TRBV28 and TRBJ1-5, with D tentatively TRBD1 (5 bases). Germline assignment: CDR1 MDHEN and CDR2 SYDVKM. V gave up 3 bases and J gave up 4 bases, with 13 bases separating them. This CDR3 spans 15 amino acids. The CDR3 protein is CASSFPQGANQPQHF. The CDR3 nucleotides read TGTGCCAGCAGTTTCCCCCAGGGAGCAAATCAGCCCCAGCATTTT.

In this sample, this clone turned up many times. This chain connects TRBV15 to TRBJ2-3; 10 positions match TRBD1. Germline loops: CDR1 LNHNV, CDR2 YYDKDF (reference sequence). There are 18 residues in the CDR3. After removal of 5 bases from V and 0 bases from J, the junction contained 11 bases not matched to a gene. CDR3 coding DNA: TGTGCCACCAGCGGACGGACAGGGGGTAACCCAAGCACAGATACGCAGTATTTT. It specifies CATSGRTGGNPSTDTQYF.

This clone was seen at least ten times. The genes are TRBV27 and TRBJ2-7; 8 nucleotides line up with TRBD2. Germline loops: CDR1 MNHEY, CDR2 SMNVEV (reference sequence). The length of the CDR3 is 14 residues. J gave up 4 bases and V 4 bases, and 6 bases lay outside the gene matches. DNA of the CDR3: TGTGCCAGCAGTTCGGTGGCTAGCGGGTACGAGCAGTACTTC. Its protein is CASSSVASGYEQYF.

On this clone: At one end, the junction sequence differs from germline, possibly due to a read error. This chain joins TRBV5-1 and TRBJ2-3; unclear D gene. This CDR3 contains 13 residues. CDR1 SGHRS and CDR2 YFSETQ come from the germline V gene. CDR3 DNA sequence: TGCGCCAGCAGCTTCGGCTGGGCAGATACGCGGTATTTT. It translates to CASSFGWADTRYF.

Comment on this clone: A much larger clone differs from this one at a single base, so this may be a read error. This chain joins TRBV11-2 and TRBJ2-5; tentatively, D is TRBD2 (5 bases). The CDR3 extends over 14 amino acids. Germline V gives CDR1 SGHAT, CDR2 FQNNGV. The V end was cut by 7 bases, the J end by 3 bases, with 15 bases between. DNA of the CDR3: TGTGCCAGCATCGACGGGGTCGTTAAAGAGACCCAGTACTTC. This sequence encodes CASIDGVVKETQYF.

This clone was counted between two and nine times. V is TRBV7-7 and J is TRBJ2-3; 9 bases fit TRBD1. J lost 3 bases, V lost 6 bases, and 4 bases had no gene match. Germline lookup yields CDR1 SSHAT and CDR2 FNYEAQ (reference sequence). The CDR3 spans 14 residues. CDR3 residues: CASSRQGGTDTQYF. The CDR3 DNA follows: TGTGCCAGCAGTAGACAGGGGGGGACAGATACGCAGTATTTT.

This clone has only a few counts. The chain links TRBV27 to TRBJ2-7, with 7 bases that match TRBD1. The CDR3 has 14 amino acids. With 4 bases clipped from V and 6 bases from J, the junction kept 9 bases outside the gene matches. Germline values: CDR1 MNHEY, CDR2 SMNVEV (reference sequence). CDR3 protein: CASSSTDRIVEQYF. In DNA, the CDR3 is TGTGCCAGCAGTTCAACGGACAGGATTGTCGAGCAGTACTTC.

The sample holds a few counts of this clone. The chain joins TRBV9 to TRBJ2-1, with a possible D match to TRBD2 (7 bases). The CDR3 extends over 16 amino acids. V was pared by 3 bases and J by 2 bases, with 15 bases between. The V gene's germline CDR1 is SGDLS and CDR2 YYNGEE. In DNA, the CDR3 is TGTGCCAGCAGCGAGGGGGGAAGCGGGACCTACAATGAGCAGTTCTTC. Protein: CASSEGGSGTYNEQFF. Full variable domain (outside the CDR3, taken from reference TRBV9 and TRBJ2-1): DSGVTQTPKHLITATGQRVTLRCSPRSGDLSVYWYQQSLDQGLQFLIQYYNGEERAKGNILERFSAQQFPDLHSELNLSSLELGDSALYFCASSEGGSGTYNEQFFGPGTRLTVL.